This passage covers 27 T cell receptor beta chains from one sample sequenced in a study of response to subunit inactivated influenza vaccine. A single record per CDR3 protein comes from TCRdb applying MiXCR to the RT-PCR reads. Of hundreds of thousands of distinct CDR3 sequences in the sample, 15% to 20% were seen once. The sequenced sample was CD4+ T cells sorted from PBMCs, obtained around 2 years after vaccination. The receptors derive from a man between 45 and 75 years old who received an inactivated influenza vaccine.

J is TRBJ2-2 and V is TRBV24-1, with no clear D. Germline CDR1 and CDR2: KGHDR and SFDVKD. Trimming shortened V by 4 bases and J by 1 base, and 12 bases separated the two germline ends. This CDR3 is 16 amino acids long. CDR3 in amino acids: CATSDPSEGNTGELFF. Here the CDR3 DNA reads TGTGCCACCAGTGACCCCTCGGAAGGGAACACCGGGGAGCTGTTTTTT.

There are many counts of this clonotype. V usage is TRBV24-1 and J usage is TRBJ2-3; 8 bases line up with TRBD1. CDR3 length: 15 residues. J was trimmed by 6 bases and V by 2 bases; bases with no gene match: 6. Germline V gives CDR1 KGHDR, CDR2 SFDVKD. In nucleotides, the CDR3 is TGTGCCACCAGTGATTCGGACAGGGTGTCCGATACGCAGTATTTT. It yields the protein CATSDSDRVSDTQYF.

This clonotype was counted many times. The rearrangement links TRBV24-1 to TRBJ2-1, with D maybe TRBD1 (5 bases). V was trimmed by 3 bases and J by 4 bases, leaving 12 bases between them. The CDR3 totals 15 residues. The germline CDR1 and CDR2 sequences are KGHDR and SFDVKD. The DNA for the CDR3 is TGTGCCACCAGTGATAGGACACCCCTTTACAATGAGCAGTTCTTC. Its protein is CATSDRTPLYNEQFF.

This clonotype has only a few counts. The gene calls are TRBV6-5 and TRBJ1-2, with D uncertain. V lost 2 bases and J lost 1, with 8 bases in between. CDR3 size: 14 residues. Germline assignment: CDR1 MNHEY and CDR2 SVGAGI. The CDR3 DNA reads as TGTGCCAGCAGTTACGGGAGATTTAACTATGGCTACACCTTC. This codes for CASSYGRFNYGYTF.

In this sample, this clonotype turned up a few times. In nucleotides, the CDR3 is TGTGCCAGCAGCCAGAACCCACTAGACGGGGGTACTCAAGAGACCCAGTACTTC. Translation: CASSQNPLDGGTQETQYF. This chain uses TRBV4-2 with TRBJ2-5; TRBD2 is a possible D gene (6 bases). The germline gives CDR1 LGHNA, CDR2 YNFKEQ. The CDR3 covers 18 residues. Trimming pared 3 bases from V and 2 bases from J, leaving 22 bases between.

This clonotype has more than one count but fewer than ten. V is TRBV20-1 and J is TRBJ2-3; D unclear. The CDR3 loop spans 14 amino acids. CDR1 is DFQATT, CDR2 SNEGSKA, per germline (reference sequence). The V end lost 6 bases, the J end lost 2 bases, and 15 bases lay between the germline ends. CDR3 nucleotides: TGCAGTGCCCCTGACCAGGCCTACACAGATACGCAGTATTTT. It codes for CSAPDQAYTDTQYF.

This clonotype was found a few times. Here the CDR3 reads CASRPTRVPRTDTQYF. The CDR3 DNA reads as TGTGCCAGCAGACCCACGCGGGTACCTCGCACAGATACGCAGTATTTT. The chain joins TRBV6-1 to TRBJ2-3, with TRBD2 as a possible D gene (5 bases). The CDR3 consists of 16 residues. Germline lookup yields CDR1 MNHNS and CDR2 SASEGT. Trimming took off 6 bases at V and 1 base at J, with 17 bases between the two ends.

A few counts support this clonotype. The chain combines TRBV5-5 with TRBJ2-2, with TRBD1 as a possible D gene (6 bases). Per germline, CDR1 SGHKS and CDR2 YYEKEE (reference sequence). This CDR3 contains 15 residues. The V gene lost 5 bases and the J gene lost 0 bases, with 11 bases spanning the gap. The DNA of the CDR3 is TGTGCCAGCAGACCCGGGACAACGAACACCGGGGAGCTGTTTTTT. Its translation: CASRPGTTNTGELFF.

This clonotype was observed a few times. The gene calls are TRBV5-1 and TRBJ1-5; D remains unclear. This CDR3 region has 16 residues. Trimming stripped 0 bases from V and 0 bases from J, with 10 bases between. Germline-derived CDR1 and CDR2 are SGHRS and YFSETQ. This chain's CDR3 is CASSLVRCHSNQPQHF. CDR3 nucleotide sequence: TGCGCCAGCAGCTTGGTCAGGTGCCATAGCAATCAGCCCCAGCATTTT. The whole variable domain, filled in from reference TRBV5-1 and TRBJ1-5, reads KAGVTQTPRYLIKTRGQQVTLSCSPISGHRSVSWYQQTPGQGLQFLFEYFSETQRNKGNFPGRFSGRQFSNSRSEMNVSTLELGDSALYLCASSLVRCHSNQPQHFGDGTRLSIL.

The J gene is TRBJ2-5, the V gene TRBV13; the D call may be TRBD1 or TRBD2 (5 bases each). Between the trimmed V and J ends, which lost 4 bases and 5 bases, there was a span of 17 bases. Germline V lookup: CDR1 PRHDT, CDR2 FYEKMQ (reference sequence). The CDR3 extends over 15 amino acids. The CDR3 sequence is CASSSQEAGTETQYF. CDR3 nucleotides: TGTGCCAGCAGCTCACAGGAGGCGGGCACGGAGACCCAGTACTTC.

This rearrangement joins TRBV4-2 to TRBJ2-1; a weak D match, TRBD1 (5 bases). The V end was cut by 1 base, the J end by 6 bases, with 7 bases between. Germline CDR1 is LGHNA and CDR2 is YNFKEQ. This CDR3 comprises 13 residues. In nucleotides, the CDR3 is TGTGCCAGCAGCCAAGGCAGGGTCAATGAGCAGTTCTTC. Its protein is CASSQGRVNEQFF.

The gene calls are TRBV4-3 and TRBJ2-4, with D possibly being TRBD1 (5 bases). Germline values: CDR1 LGHNA, CDR2 YSLEER. The CDR3 sequence is 15 residues long. V was trimmed by 0 bases and J by 6 bases, leaving 12 bases between them. The CDR3 loop reads CASSQEWGIVNIQYF. The DNA of the CDR3 is TGCGCCAGCAGCCAAGAGTGGGGCATCGTAAACATTCAGTACTTC.

The rearrangement links TRBV12-3 or TRBV12-4 to TRBJ1-1; D may be TRBD1 (5 bases). CDR3 length: 12 residues. Trimming cost V 1 base and J 8 bases, with 8 bases left between them. CDR3 loop: CASSLEAGEAFF. The CDR3 DNA follows: TGTGCCAGCAGTTTAGAGGCAGGGGAAGCTTTCTTT.

The CDR3 here is CASSDGGIRRGEKLFF. Here the CDR3 DNA reads TGTGCCAGCAGCGACGGGGGGATTCGGCGGGGTGAAAAACTGTTTTTT. V and J are TRBV2 and TRBJ1-4, with D perhaps matching TRBD1 (5 bases). From germline, CDR1 is SNHLY and CDR2 FYNNEI. The V end was cut by 6 bases, the J end by 7 bases, with 21 bases between. The CDR3 is 16 residues long.

The CDR3 DNA sequence: TGTGCCAGCAGTAGCGGGAGTGCGTACAATGAGCAGTTCTTC. Translation gives CASSSGSAYNEQFF. The chain links TRBV27 to TRBJ2-1; 8 nucleotides agree with TRBD2. The germline V gene encodes CDR1 MNHEY and CDR2 SMNVEV (reference sequence). This CDR3 comprises 14 residues. Trimming cost V 5 bases and J 4 bases; bases outside gene matches: 4.

This clonotype was seen ten or more times. This chain uses TRBV29-1 with TRBJ2-4; 7 bases map to TRBD2. V shed 3 bases, J shed 0 bases, and the junction held 11 bases outside the gene matches. This CDR3 is built from 17 residues. Germline V gene sequence: CDR1 SQVTM, CDR2 ANQGSEA. The CDR3 loop reads CSVDAASGNLAKNIQYF. The CDR3 DNA sequence: TGCAGCGTTGATGCGGCTAGCGGTAATCTAGCCAAAAACATTCAGTACTTC.

The rearrangement links TRBV24-1 to TRBJ2-5; 10 nucleotides match TRBD2. The trim removed 5 bases at V and 5 bases at J, leaving 10 bases unmatched. Germline V gene sequence: CDR1 KGHDR, CDR2 SFDVKD. CDR3 length: 16 residues. The CDR3 DNA is TGTGCCACCAGTGGAACAGCGGGAGGGCCATATGAGACCCAGTACTTC. Its translation is CATSGTAGGPYETQYF.

The sample holds a few counts of this clonotype. V gene TRBV7-2 combines with J gene TRBJ1-5; D is unresolved. The germline gives CDR1 SGHTA, CDR2 FQGNSA. The CDR3 has 14 amino acids. V was trimmed by 5 bases and J by 0 bases, leaving 8 bases between them. The CDR3 protein is CASSLRLSNQPQHF. The CDR3 DNA reads TGTGCCAGCAGCCTGAGGCTTAGCAATCAGCCCCAGCATTTT. Variable domain in full (rest from reference TRBV7-2 and TRBJ1-5): GAGVSQSPSNKVTEKGKDVELRCDPISGHTALYWYRQSLGQGLEFLIYFQGNSAPDKSGLPSDRFSAERTGGSVSTLTIQRTQQEDSAVYLCASSLRLSNQPQHFGDGTRLSIL.

The sample holds many counts of this clonotype. This chain uses TRBV27 with TRBJ2-5; 7 nucleotides match TRBD1. With V trimmed by 5 bases and J by 0 bases, 9 bases remained unmatched. Germline loops: CDR1 MNHEY, CDR2 SMNVEV (reference sequence). The CDR3 extends over 16 amino acids. The CDR3 DNA follows: TGTGCCAGCAGTAGACAGGGCACCCTGTACCAAGAGACCCAGTACTTC. It specifies CASSRQGTLYQETQYF.

At least ten counts were recorded for this clonotype. The chain has TRBV6-1 and TRBJ1-6; D uncertain. Germline V gives CDR1 MNHNS, CDR2 SASEGT. V lost 7 bases and J lost 10, with 17 bases in between. The CDR3 sequence is 14 residues long. CDR3: CASILDRSGSPLHF. The CDR3 DNA sequence: TGTGCCAGCATCCTGGACCGGTCTGGATCACCCCTCCACTTT.

The sample holds a few counts of this clonotype. The rearrangement uses TRBV9 and TRBJ1-4, with a weak D call TRBD1 (6 bases). V lost 1 base, J lost 5 bases, and 12 bases lay in between. The CDR3 length is 15 residues. Germline V lookup: CDR1 SGDLS, CDR2 YYNGEE. CDR3 sequence reads: CASSVSPTGNEKLFF. DNA of the CDR3: TGTGCCAGCAGCGTATCGCCCACAGGGAATGAAAAACTGTTTTTT.

This clonotype was picked up a small number of times. The rearrangement links TRBV28 to TRBJ2-3; D call uncertain. In germline, CDR1 is MDHEN, CDR2 SYDVKM. V lost 5 bases and J 4 bases, leaving 7 bases between the germline ends. This CDR3 contains 12 residues. CDR3 amino acids: CASSNKADTQYF. The CDR3 DNA sequence: TGTGCCAGCAGTAACAAGGCAGATACGCAGTATTTT. Full variable domain (outside the CDR3, taken from reference TRBV28 and TRBJ2-3): DVKVTQSSRYLVKRTGEKVFLECVQDMDHENMFWYRQDPGLGLRLIYFSYDVKMKEKGDIPEGYSVSREKKERFSLILESASTNQTSMYLCASSNKADTQYFGPGTRLTVL.

This clonotype appeared a few times. The chain uses TRBV5-6 and TRBJ2-3; TRBD2 matches 13 bases. Germline lookup yields CDR1 SGHDT and CDR2 YYEEEE. CDR3 length: 16 amino acids. V dropped 1 base and J dropped 2; count of bases not matched to a gene: 1. The CDR3 nucleotides are TGTGCCAGCAGCTTGACTAGCGGGAGGGACACAGATACGCAGTATTTT. This encodes CASSLTSGRDTDTQYF.

This clonotype was seen ten or more times. The V and J genes are TRBV7-2 and TRBJ1-6; D perhaps matches TRBD1 (6 bases). Per the germline V gene, CDR1 is SGHTA and CDR2 is FQGNSA. CDR3 size: 21 residues. Trimming took 0 bases from V and 0 from J, leaving 21 bases between them. The CDR3 region is CASSLARVTGPRSSYNSPLHF. DNA for the CDR3: TGTGCCAGCAGCTTAGCGAGGGTGACAGGACCTAGGAGCTCCTATAATTCACCCCTCCACTTT. Using reference TRBV7-2 and TRBJ1-6 for the parts outside the CDR3, the full variable domain is GAGVSQSPSNKVTEKGKDVELRCDPISGHTALYWYRQSLGQGLEFLIYFQGNSAPDKSGLPSDRFSAERTGGSVSTLTIQRTQQEDSAVYLCASSLARVTGPRSSYNSPLHFGNGTRLTVT.

This clonotype was observed a few times. The chain carries TRBV20-1 and TRBJ1-2; D unclear. V was clipped by 4 bases and J by 6 bases, with 12 bases between them. The CDR3 covers 12 residues. Germline V lookup: CDR1 DFQATT, CDR2 SNEGSKA (reference sequence). CDR3 protein: CSATRRTDGYTF. As DNA, the CDR3 is TGCAGTGCTACTCGACGGACGGATGGCTACACCTTC.

This clonotype appeared a few times. In DNA form, the CDR3 reads TGCAGTGCTTTCAGCAATGAGCAGTTCTTC. Translation: CSAFSNEQFF. The chain links TRBV20-1 to TRBJ2-1; D not resolved. From germline, CDR1 is DFQATT and CDR2 SNEGSKA (reference sequence). Trimming left V 5 bases short and J 6 bases short, with 5 bases between. This CDR3 contains 10 residues.

This clonotype was observed a handful of times. The chain recombines TRBV4-1 with TRBJ1-6; 7 bases line up with TRBD1. J was trimmed by 5 bases and V by 4 bases; bases with no gene match: 5. This CDR3 contains 15 residues. Germline lookup yields CDR1 MGHRA and CDR2 YSYEKL. The CDR3 DNA reads as TGCGCCAGCAGCCGACAGGGCGGGGATAATTCACCCCTCCACTTT. This sequence encodes CASSRQGGDNSPLHF.